This TCR beta chain was recorded in a study of cytomegalovirus exposure and HLA in healthy donors. Notes on the study in general: In a later analysis, V- and J-gene trimming of beta chains associated with a DCLRE1C missense variant, replicated independently. Within an earlier analysis, most TCR beta V segments proved productive either about 90% or about 30% of the time.

This clone was found once. Its antigen remains unknown. Trimming removed 4 bases from V and 4 bases from J, with 13 bases in between. CDR1 and CDR2 (germline): SGHTA, FQGNSA. The CDR3 loop spans 14 amino acids. A multiplex PCR was run with 60 Vbeta primers and 13 Jbeta primers. TCRdb's table, derived via immunoSEQ multiplex PCR, lists solely in-frame clones and lacks some. The table shows about 130,000 clones, with roughly 74% occurring only once. V is TRBV7-2 and J is TRBJ1-1; maybe TRBD1 (5 bases). The receptor's source is a woman in her fifties or sixties in good health and CMV-seropositive. The sample taken for sequencing was PBMCs. The DNA of the CDR3 is TGTGCCAGCAGCTACCAACAGGATATCACTGAAGCTTTCTTT. It translates to CASSYQQDITEAFF.